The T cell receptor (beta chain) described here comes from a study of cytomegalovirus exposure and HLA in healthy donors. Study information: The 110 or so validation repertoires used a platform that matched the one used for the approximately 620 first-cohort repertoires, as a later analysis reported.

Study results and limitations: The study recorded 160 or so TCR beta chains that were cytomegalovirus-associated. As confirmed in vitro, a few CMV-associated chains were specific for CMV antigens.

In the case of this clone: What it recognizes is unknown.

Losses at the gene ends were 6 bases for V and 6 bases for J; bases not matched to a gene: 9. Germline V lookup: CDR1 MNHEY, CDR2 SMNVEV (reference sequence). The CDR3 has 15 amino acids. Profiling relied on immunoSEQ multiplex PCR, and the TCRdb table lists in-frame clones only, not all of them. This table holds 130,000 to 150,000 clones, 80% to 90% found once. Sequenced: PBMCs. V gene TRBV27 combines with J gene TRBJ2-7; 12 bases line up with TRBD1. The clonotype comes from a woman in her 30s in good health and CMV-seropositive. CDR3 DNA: TGTGCCAGCAGAAAAACCGGGACAGGGGGCGGCGAGCAGTACTTC. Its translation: CASRKTGTGGGEQYF.